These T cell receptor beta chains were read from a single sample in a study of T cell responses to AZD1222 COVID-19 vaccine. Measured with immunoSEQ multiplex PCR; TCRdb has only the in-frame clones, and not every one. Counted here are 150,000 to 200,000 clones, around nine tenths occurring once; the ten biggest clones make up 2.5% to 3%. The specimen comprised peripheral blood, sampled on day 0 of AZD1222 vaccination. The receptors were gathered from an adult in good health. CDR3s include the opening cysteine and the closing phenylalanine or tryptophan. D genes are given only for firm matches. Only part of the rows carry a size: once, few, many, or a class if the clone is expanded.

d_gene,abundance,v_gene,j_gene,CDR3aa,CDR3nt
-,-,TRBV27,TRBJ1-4,CASSLSLDEKLFF,TGTGCCAGCAGTTTGTCCCTGGATGAAAAACTGTTTTTT
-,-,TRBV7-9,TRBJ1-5,CASSHLDSPNQPQHF,TGTGCCAGCAGCCATCTGGACAGTCCCAATCAGCCCCAGCATTTT
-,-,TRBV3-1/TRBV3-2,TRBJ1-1,CASSQDSANTEAFF,TGTGCCAGCAGCCAAGATTCGGCAAACACTGAAGCTTTCTTT
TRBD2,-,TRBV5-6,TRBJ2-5,CASSIGLAGRETQYF,TGTGCCAGCAGCATCGGACTAGCGGGCAGGGAGACCCAGTACTTC
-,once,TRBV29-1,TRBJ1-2,CSVEPANYGYTF,TGCAGCGTTGAACCGGCTAACTATGGCTACACCTTC
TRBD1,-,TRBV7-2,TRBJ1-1,CASSLSRGLDTEAFF,TGTGCCAGCAGCTTATCTAGGGGGCTGGACACTGAAGCTTTCTTT
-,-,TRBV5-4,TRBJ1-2,CASSFPGDGYTF,TGTGCCAGCAGCTTCCCAGGGGATGGCTACACCTTC
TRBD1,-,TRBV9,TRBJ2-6,CASSVNRGKPGANVLTF,TGTGCCAGCAGCGTTAACAGGGGCAAGCCGGGGGCCAACGTCCTGACTTTC
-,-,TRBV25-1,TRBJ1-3,CASSEWDRTSGNTIYF,TGTGCCAGCAGTGAGTGGGACCGGACTTCGGGAAACACCATATATTTT
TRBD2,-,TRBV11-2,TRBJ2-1,CASSWTSGPKDEQFF,TGTGCCAGCAGCTGGACTAGCGGGCCGAAGGATGAGCAGTTCTTC
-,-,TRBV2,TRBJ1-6,CASAADRSFCF,TGTGCCAGCGCGGCGGACCGTTCTTTTTGCTTT
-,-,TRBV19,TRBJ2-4,CASSARVAKNIQYF,TGTGCCAGTAGTGCCAGGGTAGCCAAAAACATTCAGTACTTC
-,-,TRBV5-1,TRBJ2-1,CASRVLYNEQFF,TGCGCCAGCAGAGTCCTCTACAATGAGCAGTTCTTC
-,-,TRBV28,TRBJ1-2,CASSFWGPRSGYTF,TGTGCCAGCAGTTTCTGGGGCCCCCGGTCTGGCTACACCTTC
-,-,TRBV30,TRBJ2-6,CAWSTSGANVLTF,TGTGCCTGGAGTACCTCTGGGGCCAACGTCCTGACTTTC
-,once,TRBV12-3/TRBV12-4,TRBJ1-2,CASNQQGRHGYTF,TGTGCCAGCAACCAACAGGGACGTCATGGCTACACCTTC
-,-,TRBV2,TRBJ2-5,CASRRGRTETQYF,TGTGCCAGCAGGAGGGGCCGGACAGAGACCCAGTACTTC
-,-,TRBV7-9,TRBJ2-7,CASSLAGVSSYEQYF,TGTGCCAGCAGCTTAGCCGGGGTGAGCTCCTACGAGCAGTACTTC
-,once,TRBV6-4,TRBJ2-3,CASSDRATDTQYF,TGTGCCAGCAGTGACAGGGCCACAGATACGCAGTATTTT